Here is one TCR beta chain with its context. This clone was detected once. Its antigen is not yet known. No clone much larger than this one lies a single base away; base qualities are absent. The study tested focal radiation therapy combined with CTLA-4 blockade (ipilimumab) in patients with chemo-refractory metastatic non-small-cell lung cancer. The source of the sample is a study of radiotherapy plus CTLA-4 blockade in lung cancer listed by TCRdb under 2018. Turning to the overall study: Among enrolled patients, about 19% had an objective response and 31% reached disease control. General study outcomes and caveats: After treatment with radiotherapy and ipilimumab, TCR clones that originated in tumors expanded in peripheral blood. Early dynamic changes in blood T cell clones, together with increased serum interferon-beta after radiation, were reported as the strongest predictors of response.

From cysteine to phenylalanine, the CDR3 is 17 amino acids long. Solely the CDR3 DNA is kept, with 51 bases framed from the first base. Germline trimming: 4 bases from V, 5 bases from J; junction bases outside gene matches: 14. In the germline V gene, CDR1 corresponds to LGHNA and CDR2 to YSLEER. Library construction relied on the immunoSEQ multiplex PCR assay. The clones in this table, taken by TCRdb from immuneACCESS, are in-frame only. Not every clone is retained; where verified, under half of the shortfall comes from an unresolved V gene, and the cause of the rest is unknown. The sample has fewer than 70,000 clones on record, 70% to 85% of them singletons. The biggest ten clones account for 10% of the sample.

The specimen comprised peripheral blood, sampled from a patient treated with radiotherapy plus ipilimumab. The receptor chain draws on TRBV4-3 and TRBJ1-3, and TRBD1 matches 7 of the central bases. The TCR was taken from a human donor with non-small cell lung cancer who had a complete response to radiotherapy plus ipilimumab. The base sequence is TGCGCCAGCAGCCTAATCCTCGGTCAGGGGGTTAGAAACACCATATATTTT. Protein translation: CASSLILGQGVRNTIYF.